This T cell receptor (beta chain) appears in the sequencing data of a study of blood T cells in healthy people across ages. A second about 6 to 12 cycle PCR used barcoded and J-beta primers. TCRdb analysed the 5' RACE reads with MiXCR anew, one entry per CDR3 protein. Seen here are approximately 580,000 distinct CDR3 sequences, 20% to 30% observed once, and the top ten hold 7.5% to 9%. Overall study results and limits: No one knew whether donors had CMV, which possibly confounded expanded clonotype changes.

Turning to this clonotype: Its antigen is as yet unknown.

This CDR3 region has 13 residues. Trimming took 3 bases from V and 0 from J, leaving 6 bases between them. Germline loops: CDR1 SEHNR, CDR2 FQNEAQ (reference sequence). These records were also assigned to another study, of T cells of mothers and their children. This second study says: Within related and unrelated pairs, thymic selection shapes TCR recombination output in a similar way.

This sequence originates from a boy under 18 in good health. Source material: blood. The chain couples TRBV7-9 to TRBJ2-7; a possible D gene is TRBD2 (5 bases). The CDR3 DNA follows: TGTGCCAGCAGCTTTGAGGGCTCCTACGAGCAGTACTTC. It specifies CASSFEGSYEQYF. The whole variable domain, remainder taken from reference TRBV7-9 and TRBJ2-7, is DTGVSQNPRHKITKRGQNVTFRCDPISEHNRLYWYRQTLGQGPEFLTYFQNEAQLEKSRLLSDRFSAERPKGSFSTLEIQRTEQGDSAMYLCASSFEGSYEQYFGPGTRLTVT.